The present T cell receptor (beta chain) was sequenced within a study of control samples from healthy donors and cancer patients. This table comes from immunoSEQ multiplex PCR, and its TCRdb copy is limited to in-frame clones, with some not included. This table has about 20,000 clones, about 88% appearing once. V shed 5 bases and J shed 0 bases, with 8 bases lying between them. The CDR3 is 13 residues long. CDR1 is MDHEN, CDR2 SYDVKM, per germline. Material for sequencing was PBMCs. This TCR came from a woman aged 55-69 years with head and neck cancer. This chain links TRBV28 with TRBJ2-7, with D maybe TRBD2 (6 bases). The CDR3 sequence: CASSLANSYEQYF. DNA of the CDR3: TGTGCCAGCAGTCTAGCGAACTCCTACGAGCAGTACTTC.